This TCR beta chain was identified in a study of T cell responses to AZD1222 COVID-19 vaccine. The overall study: Doses given second, at about 4 or about 12 weeks, were pooled. Overall study results and limits: The donors showed a predominance of white British ancestry and of females, with possible underestimation of clonal diversity. The reported proportion of spike-specific TCRs targeting unmutated variant regions was nearly half. Baseline serology detected seropositivity in only six or seven AZD1222 recipients.

On this clone itself: Its antigen is not known.

From germline, CDR1 is SNHLY and CDR2 FYNNEI. Trimming took 5 bases from V and 1 from J; bases not matched to a gene: 10. This CDR3 comprises 17 residues. The method was immunoSEQ multiplex PCR; TCRdb's version includes in-frame clones alone and lacks a portion of them. The data contain approximately 110,000 clones, roughly 84% of them singletons. This TCR was recovered from an adult in good health. The chain joins TRBV2 to TRBJ2-3; TRBD1 matches 9 bases. The sample was peripheral blood, taken on day 0 of AZD1222 vaccination. CDR3 protein: CASSPGQGRGGTDTQYF. The CDR3 bases are TGTGCCAGCAGTCCGGGACAGGGAAGGGGGGGCACAGATACGCAGTATTTT.